This is a list of T cell receptor beta chains from one sample in a study of CD8 T cells in ankylosing spondylitis. Via MiXCR, TCRdb re-called the 5' RACE reads, giving one row per CDR3 protein. The sample has roughly 450,000 distinct CDR3 sequences, about 25% seen once. Material: blood, either unsorted or a sorted T cell fraction (not recorded which). The receptors were gathered from a male donor with ankylosing spondylitis. Both conserved end residues are part of each CDR3. The D gene is left open where the match is weak. Not every row has a clone size; where given, it reads once, few, many or a size class.

TRBV24-1	TRBJ2-1	.	.	CATSDFANPGTNSYNEQFF	TGTGCCACCAGTGATTTCGCGAACCCCGGGACGAACTCCTACAATGAGCAGTTCTTC
TRBV15	TRBJ2-1	few	.	CATKSALGSPYNEQFF	TGTGCCACCAAAAGTGCGTTGGGCAGCCCCTACAATGAGCAGTTCTTC
TRBV5-6	TRBJ1-5	many	.	CASSLGRGNQPQHF	TGTGCCAGCAGTTTAGGCAGGGGCAATCAGCCCCAGCATTTT
TRBV5-1	TRBJ2-3	few	.	CASSISLTDTQYF	TGCGCCAGCAGCATAAGCCTCACAGATACGCAGTATTTT
TRBV12-3/TRBV12-4	TRBJ2-7	few	.	CASSFERGLEQYF	TGTGCCAGCAGTTTTGAGAGGGGACTGGAGCAGTACTTC
TRBV15	TRBJ1-6	few	.	CATSRVGRINSPLHF	TGTGCCACCAGCAGAGTTGGCAGGATTAATTCACCCCTCCACTTT
TRBV7-7	TRBJ2-2	.	.	CASSGGLNTGELFF	TGTGCCAGCAGTGGGGGCCTAAACACCGGGGAGCTGTTTTTT
TRBV7-9	TRBJ2-3	.	TRBD2	CASSKTSGTFTDTQYF	TGTGCCAGCAGCAAGACTAGCGGGACCTTTACAGATACGCAGTATTTT
TRBV3-1	TRBJ2-7	.	TRBD2	CASSQGGRLAVGGEQYF	TGTGCCAGCAGCCAAGGCGGCCGACTAGCAGTTGGAGGCGAGCAGTACTTC
TRBV6-1	TRBJ1-6	.	.	CASSPRDTESPLHF	TGTGCCAGCAGTCCCCGGGACACCGAATCACCCCTCCACTTT
TRBV6-1	TRBJ2-1	few	TRBD2	CASSHSPGLGYNEQFF	TGTGCCAGCAGCCATAGCCCGGGACTAGGCTACAATGAGCAGTTCTTC
TRBV5-1	TRBJ1-2	.	.	CASSLRQGRFGYTF	TGCGCCAGCAGCTTGCGGCAGGGGAGGTTTGGCTACACCTTC
TRBV12-3/TRBV12-4	TRBJ1-1	many	.	CATGGLVGTEAFF	TGTGCCACCGGTGGACTTGTTGGCACTGAAGCTTTCTTT
TRBV7-2	TRBJ2-1	.	TRBD2	CASSLAGGPNNEQFF	TGTGCCAGCAGCTTAGCGGGAGGGCCGAACAATGAGCAGTTCTTC
TRBV24-1	TRBJ2-1	.	.	CATSGGQGEYNEQFF	TGTGCCACCAGTGGTGGTCAGGGTGAATACAATGAGCAGTTCTTC
TRBV29-1	TRBJ1-5	few	.	CSVGDGGVGGNQPQHF	TGCAGCGTTGGGGACGGTGGGGTTGGGGGCAATCAGCCCCAGCATTTT
TRBV15	TRBJ1-2	.	.	CATARAASNYGYTF	TGTGCCACCGCACGGGCAGCCTCAAACTATGGCTACACCTTC
TRBV7-8	TRBJ2-1	.	.	CASSLRTLEQFF	TGTGCCAGCAGCTTAAGGACACTCGAGCAGTTCTTC
TRBV20-1	TRBJ2-5	many	.	CSARARDTQYF	TGCAGTGCTAGAGCGCGGGACACCCAGTACTTC
TRBV19	TRBJ2-5	.	TRBD2	CASSLASGRAVETQYF	TGTGCCAGTAGTTTGGCTAGCGGGAGGGCCGTAGAGACCCAGTACTTC
TRBV6-2/TRBV6-3	TRBJ2-3	few	TRBD2	CAGGSGDTQYF	TGTGCCGGCGGGAGCGGAGATACGCAGTATTTT
TRBV24-1	TRBJ2-7	many	.	CATSAPSATTYEQYF	TGTGCCACCAGTGCACCTAGCGCGACCACCTACGAGCAGTACTTC
TRBV20-1	TRBJ2-7	.	TRBD2	CSGSSGVFSYEQYF	TGCAGTGGATCTAGCGGGGTTTTCTCCTACGAGCAGTACTTC
TRBV29-1	TRBJ1-5	few	.	CSVGGGAQQPQHF	TGCAGCGTTGGGGGGGGGGCTCAACAGCCCCAGCATTTT
TRBV20-1	TRBJ2-1	.	.	CSARGTGTMNYNEQFF	TGCAGTGCTAGAGGTACCGGGACCATGAACTACAATGAGCAGTTCTTC
TRBV29-1	TRBJ2-5	.	.	CSAERPQYF	TGCAGCGCGGAAAGGCCCCAGTACTTC
TRBV11-2	TRBJ2-3	few	TRBD1	CASRHPAQGAFTDTQYF	TGTGCCAGCAGACATCCTGCCCAGGGGGCCTTCACAGATACGCAGTATTTT
TRBV11-2	TRBJ1-1	few	.	CASSPPGGRNTEAFF	TGTGCCAGCAGCCCCCCGGGGGGTCGAAACACTGAAGCTTTCTTT
TRBV20-1	TRBJ2-1	few	TRBD2	CSASTSGRGNEQFF	TGCAGTGCTTCGACTAGCGGGAGGGGGAATGAGCAGTTCTTC
TRBV2	TRBJ2-1	.	.	CASRDNEQFF	TGTGCCAGCAGGGACAATGAGCAGTTCTTC
TRBV18	TRBJ2-3	.	.	CASSPRQASSTDTQYF	TGTGCCAGCTCACCGCGACAAGCCTCTAGCACAGATACGCAGTATTTT
TRBV5-1	TRBJ2-2	.	.	CASRQISGTNTGELFF	TGCGCCAGCAGACAAATCTCGGGGACGAACACCGGGGAGCTGTTTTTT
TRBV4-1	TRBJ2-1	.	TRBD1	CASSRHPPGQGWDEQFF	TGCGCCAGCAGCCGTCATCCTCCGGGACAGGGGTGGGATGAGCAGTTCTTC
TRBV24-1	TRBJ1-4	.	TRBD1	CATSEPQGAGEKLFF	TGTGCCACCAGTGAACCTCAGGGGGCAGGCGAAAAACTGTTTTTT
TRBV7-6	TRBJ2-2	few	.	CASSLVRQGGTGELFF	TGTGCCAGCAGCTTAGTTCGACAGGGAGGCACCGGGGAGCTGTTTTTT
TRBV24-1	TRBJ2-3	.	.	CATSDLGSSSTDTQYF	TGTGCCACCAGTGACCTGGGATCCTCTAGCACAGATACGCAGTATTTT
TRBV20-1	TRBJ2-7	.	.	CSASRGAGSYEQYF	TGCAGTGCGTCGAGAGGGGCTGGCTCCTACGAGCAGTACTTC
TRBV2	TRBJ2-3	.	.	CASSEWGALHF	TGTGCCAGCAGTGAGTGGGGGGCGCTGCATTTT
TRBV6-6	TRBJ2-6	few	.	CASRGPGANVLTF	TGTGCCAGCAGGGGGCCTGGGGCCAACGTCCTGACTTTC
TRBV7-9	TRBJ2-7	.	.	CASAPGGRSSYEQYF	TGTGCCAGCGCTCCTGGGGGTAGGTCTTCCTACGAGCAGTACTTC
TRBV24-1	TRBJ2-2	.	TRBD1	CATSDIAGTGPRSELFF	TGTGCCACCAGTGACATTGCCGGGACAGGGCCGCGATCGGAGCTGTTTTTT
TRBV6-6	TRBJ2-1	few	.	CATQSGEQFF	TGTGCCACCCAGTCGGGTGAGCAGTTCTTC
TRBV12-3/TRBV12-4	TRBJ2-3	.	TRBD2	CASSNLAGRSADTQYF	TGTGCCAGCAGTAATCTAGCGGGAAGATCGGCAGATACGCAGTATTTT
TRBV24-1	TRBJ2-1	many	.	CATSSAVTHNEQFF	TGTGCCACCAGTTCGGCGGTAACGCACAATGAGCAGTTCTTC
TRBV18	TRBJ2-1	.	TRBD2	CASSGRLAGIDEQFF	TGTGCCAGCTCAGGGCGACTAGCGGGAATTGATGAGCAGTTCTTC
TRBV20-1	TRBJ1-5	.	.	CSARVSLGDQPQHF	TGCAGTGCTAGAGTCAGCCTAGGCGATCAGCCCCAGCATTTT
TRBV20-1	TRBJ1-1	few	.	CSARSTGALNTEAFF	TGCAGTGCTCGTTCGACAGGCGCCTTGAACACTGAAGCTTTCTTT